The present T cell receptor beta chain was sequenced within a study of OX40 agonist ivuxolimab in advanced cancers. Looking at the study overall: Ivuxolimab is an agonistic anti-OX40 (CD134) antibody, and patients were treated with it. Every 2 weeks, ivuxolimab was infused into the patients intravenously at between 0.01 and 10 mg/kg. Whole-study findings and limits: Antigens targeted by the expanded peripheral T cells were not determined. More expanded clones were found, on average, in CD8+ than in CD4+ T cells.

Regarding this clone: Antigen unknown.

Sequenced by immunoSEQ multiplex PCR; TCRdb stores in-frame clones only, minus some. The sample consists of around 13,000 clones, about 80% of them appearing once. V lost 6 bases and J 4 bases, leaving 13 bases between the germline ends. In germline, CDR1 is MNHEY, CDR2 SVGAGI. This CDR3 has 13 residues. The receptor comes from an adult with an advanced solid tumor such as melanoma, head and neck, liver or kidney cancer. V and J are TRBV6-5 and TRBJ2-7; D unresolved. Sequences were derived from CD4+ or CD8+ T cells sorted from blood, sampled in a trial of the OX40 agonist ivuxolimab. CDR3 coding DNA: TGTGCCAGCAGCCCTCCTTTGGGGTACGAGCAGTACTTC. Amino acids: CASSPPLGYEQYF.